This TCR beta chain was sequenced during a study of T cells in Graves' hyperthyroidism and ophthalmopathy. Pregnant or lactating patients were excluded, as were those with uncontrolled infection or other autoimmune disease. Study findings and constraints: Ophthalmopathy cases were set apart from stable hyperthyroidism by a 13 V-J model.

Template material for amplifying TCR beta CDR3 regions consisted of RNA transcripts. The HTBI primer set drove a first-round RT-PCR of the TCR CDR3. Each CDR3 protein gets one entry after TCRdb re-called the multiplex PCR reads with MiXCR. The sample holds more than 500,000 distinct CDR3 sequences; around 42% are singletons and the top ten take 15% to 20%. Comment on this clonotype: Its antigen is currently unknown.

Germline lookup yields CDR1 SGHAT and CDR2 FQNNGV. The CDR3 extends over 17 amino acids. V lost 6 bases, J lost 0 bases, and 14 bases stayed unmatched. The clonotype originates from an adult woman with Graves' disease, either hyperthyroidism or ophthalmopathy (not recorded which). Material: peripheral blood or thyroid tissue (not recorded which). The V call is TRBV11-2, the J call TRBJ2-7; the match to TRBD2 covers 7 bases. CDR3 in amino acids: CASSAGLGVGASYEQYF. CDR3 bases: TGTGCCAGCAGTGCCGGACTAGGGGTAGGCGCCTCCTACGAGCAGTACTTC.